A selection of T cell receptor beta chains follows, all from one sample in a study of early T cells in non-severe SARS-CoV-2 infection. A single record per CDR3 protein comes from TCRdb applying MiXCR to the 5' RACE reads. The sample carries around 25,000 distinct CDR3 sequences, 2.9% recorded once. The sample was whole blood. Receptor source: an adult who was a healthcare worker with PCR-confirmed SARS-CoV-2 infection or an uninfected control (not recorded which). The CDR3 runs from the conserved cysteine through the conserved F or W. Each record gives: V gene, clone size, D gene, J gene, CDR3 DNA, CDR3 protein. D genes are given only for firm matches. Some rows have no size entry. The others give once, few or many, or a class for an expanded clone.

TRBV4-1	many	NA	TRBJ1-3	TGCGCCAGCAGCCAAGATATTATGGCAGGGTCTGGAAACACCATATATTTT	CASSQDIMAGSGNTIYF
TRBV20-1	medium-sized	NA	TRBJ1-1	TGCAGTGCTAGAGTGGGGGGGACAGCTTTCTTT	CSARVGGTAFF
TRBV12-3/TRBV12-4	many	NA	TRBJ1-1	TGTGCCAGCAGTTGGGAACAGACAGGGAACACTGAAGCTTTCTTT	CASSWEQTGNTEAFF
TRBV12-3/TRBV12-4	many	TRBD2	TRBJ2-3	TGTGCCAGCAGTTTATTACTGCTAGCGGGAGATACGCAGTATTTT	CASSLLLLAGDTQYF
TRBV12-3/TRBV12-4	many	NA	TRBJ1-2	TGTGCCAGCACCTTCGGAAGAACCAAGGGCTACACCTTC	CASTFGRTKGYTF
TRBV6-2/TRBV6-3	many	NA	TRBJ2-3	TGTGCCAGCACTAAGGGGCGGGACTTCACAGATACGCAGTATTTT	CASTKGRDFTDTQYF
TRBV20-1	many	NA	TRBJ1-1	TGCAGTGCCAACGTCGGTGGGGCGGCCACTGAAGCTTTCTTT	CSANVGGAATEAFF
TRBV2	many	TRBD2	TRBJ2-1	TGTGCCAGCAGTCCTCGACTAGCGGGGGGCCACCCTCTCCCTCTAGTCTTC	CASSPRLAGGHPLPLVF
TRBV9	many	TRBD1	TRBJ1-1	TGTGCCAGCAGCTCTAAAAACAGGGGATCCACTGAAGCTTTCTTT	CASSSKNRGSTEAFF
TRBV11-3	many	NA	TRBJ2-1	TGTGCCAGCAGCTCAGACTCTAGAGGACACAATGAGCAGTTCTTC	CASSSDSRGHNEQFF
TRBV5-5	NA	TRBD2	TRBJ2-4	TGTGCCAGCAGGGTGCAGGGAGGGGCGAATATTGATCAGTACTTC	CASRVQGGANIDQYF
TRBV12-5	many	TRBD1	TRBJ1-1	TGTGCTAGTGGTTTGGTTTTAAGACAGGGGAACACTGAAGCTTTCTTT	CASGLVLRQGNTEAFF
TRBV14	medium-sized	NA	TRBJ2-1	TGTGCCAGCAGCCAATCCCCCAATGAGCAGTTCTTC	CASSQSPNEQFF
TRBV19	many	TRBD2	TRBJ2-1	TGTGCCAGTAGTGTCTCTAGCGGGGGGGCCAGGAATGAGCAGTTCTTC	CASSVSSGGARNEQFF
TRBV20-1	many	NA	TRBJ1-1	TGCAGTGCTAGAATTCAGGGGAATACTGAAGCTTTCTTT	CSARIQGNTEAFF
TRBV5-1	many	NA	TRBJ2-5	TGCGCCAGCAGCTTGGTCCTGGGGAGTAGAGAGACCCAGTACTTC	CASSLVLGSRETQYF
TRBV7-9	NA	NA	TRBJ1-2	TGTGCCAGCCGCACAGGAAGGGGTCTAAGTGGCTACACCTTC	CASRTGRGLSGYTF
TRBV4-1	many	NA	TRBJ2-3	TGCGCCAGCAGCCAAGATAGCCTATCGAGAGATACGCAGTATTTT	CASSQDSLSRDTQYF
TRBV5-6	many	NA	TRBJ1-2	TGTGCCAGCAGCCCCGATGGTTCTAACTATGGCTACACCTTC	CASSPDGSNYGYTF
TRBV11-2	many	NA	TRBJ1-4	TGTGCCAGCAGCTTAGATATGGGGATGGGCGAAAAACTGTTTTTT	CASSLDMGMGEKLFF
TRBV27	many	NA	TRBJ1-1	TGTGCCAGCAGTTCCGCAGGCCCTGGGACTGAAGCTTTCTTT	CASSSAGPGTEAFF
TRBV7-8	many	NA	TRBJ1-1	TGTGCCAGCAGCATCTGGAAGGACACTGAAGCTTTCTTT	CASSIWKDTEAFF
TRBV19	medium-sized	NA	TRBJ2-1	TGTGCCAGTAGTTCAGGAGGATCCAATGAGCAGTTCTTC	CASSSGGSNEQFF
TRBV28	medium-sized	NA	TRBJ1-1	TGTGCCAGCAGTTTTTATGAATGGAGACACCCTATCACTGAAGCTTTCTTT	CASSFYEWRHPITEAFF
TRBV12-2	many	NA	TRBJ2-2	TGTGCAAGTCGCCCACCCTTGGACAGGATGAACACCGGGGAGCTGTTTTTT	CASRPPLDRMNTGELFF
TRBV28	medium-sized	TRBD1	TRBJ2-1	TGTGCCAGTCGACAGGGGGCCTATGAGCAGTTCTTC	CASRQGAYEQFF
TRBV6-6	many	NA	TRBJ2-3	TGTGCCAGCTATGCTAGCACAGATACGCAGTATTTT	CASYASTDTQYF
TRBV6-2/TRBV6-3	medium-sized	TRBD1	TRBJ1-1	TGTGCCAGCAAAATCGGGACAGGGTATACTGAAGCTTTCTTT	CASKIGTGYTEAFF
TRBV4-1	many	NA	TRBJ1-2	TGCGCCAGCAGCCAAGATGGCACAGTTTATGGCTACACCTTC	CASSQDGTVYGYTF